The sequence of this T cell receptor (beta chain) was determined in a study of PD-1 blockade in classical Hodgkin lymphoma. Sample time point: newly diagnosed, previously untreated cHL patient sample. The authors purified CD4+ T cells from thawed PBMCs by magnetic negative selection. Serving as comparison were PBMCs from newly diagnosed, untreated classical Hodgkin lymphoma, which were sequenced alongside the relapsed/refractory trial patients. In the case of this clone: Its antigen is not identified.

Libraries were prepared by immunoSEQ multiplex PCR; TCRdb keeps only in-frame clonotypes and omits some of them. The table records almost 20,000 clones, around 81% of them present only once. Study-wide points: Why the repertoires differ is still unclear, perhaps disease activity or prior therapy. Reported baseline diversity: healthy donors highest, relapsed/refractory patients lowest.

V was trimmed by 3 bases and J by 0 bases, leaving 15 bases between them. The CDR3 is 17 amino acids. Germline values: CDR1 SEHNR, CDR2 FQNEAQ (reference sequence). The sequence came from a human donor with classical Hodgkin lymphoma. Sequenced: CD4+ T cells from blood. The chain recombines TRBV7-9 with TRBJ2-1; D ambiguous. The CDR3 region has the DNA TGTGCCAGCAGCTTCGGGTACAGCCAATCCTCCTACAATGAGCAGTTCTTC. As protein: CASSFGYSQSSYNEQFF.